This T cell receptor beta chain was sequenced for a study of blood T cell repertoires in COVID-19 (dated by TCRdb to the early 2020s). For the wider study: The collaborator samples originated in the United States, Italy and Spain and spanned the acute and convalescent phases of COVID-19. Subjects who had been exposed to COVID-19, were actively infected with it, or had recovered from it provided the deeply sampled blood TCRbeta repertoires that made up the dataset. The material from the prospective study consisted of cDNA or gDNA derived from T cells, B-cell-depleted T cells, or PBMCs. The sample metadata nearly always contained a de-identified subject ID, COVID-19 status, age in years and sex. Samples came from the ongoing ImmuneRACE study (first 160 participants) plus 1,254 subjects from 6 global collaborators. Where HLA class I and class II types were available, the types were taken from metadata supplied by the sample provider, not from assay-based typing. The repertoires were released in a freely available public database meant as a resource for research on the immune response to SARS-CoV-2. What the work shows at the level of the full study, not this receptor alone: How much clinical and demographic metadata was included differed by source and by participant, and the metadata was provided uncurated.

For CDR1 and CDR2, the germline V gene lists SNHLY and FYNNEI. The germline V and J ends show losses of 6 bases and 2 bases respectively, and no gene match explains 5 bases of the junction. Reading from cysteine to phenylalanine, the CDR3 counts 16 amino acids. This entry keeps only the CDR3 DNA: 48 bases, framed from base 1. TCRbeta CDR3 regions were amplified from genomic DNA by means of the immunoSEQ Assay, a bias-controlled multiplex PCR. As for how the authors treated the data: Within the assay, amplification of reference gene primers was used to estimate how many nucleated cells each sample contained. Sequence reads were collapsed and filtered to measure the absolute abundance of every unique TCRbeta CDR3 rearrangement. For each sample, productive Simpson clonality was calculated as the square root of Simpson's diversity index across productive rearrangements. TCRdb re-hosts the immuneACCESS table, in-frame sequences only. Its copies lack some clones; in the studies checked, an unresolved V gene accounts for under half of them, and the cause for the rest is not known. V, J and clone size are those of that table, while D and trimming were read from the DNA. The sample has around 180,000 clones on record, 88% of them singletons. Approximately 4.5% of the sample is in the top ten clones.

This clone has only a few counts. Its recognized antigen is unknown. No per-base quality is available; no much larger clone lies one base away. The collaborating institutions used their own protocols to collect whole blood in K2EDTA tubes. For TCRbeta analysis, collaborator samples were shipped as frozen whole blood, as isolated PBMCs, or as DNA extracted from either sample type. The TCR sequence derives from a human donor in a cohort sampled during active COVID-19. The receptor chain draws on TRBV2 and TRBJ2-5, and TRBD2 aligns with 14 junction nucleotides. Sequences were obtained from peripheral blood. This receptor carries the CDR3 CASSHGTSGRQETQYF. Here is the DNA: TGTGCCAGCAGCCATGGGACTAGCGGGAGACAAGAGACCCAGTACTTC.